This TCR beta chain was obtained from a study of immune evolution from preneoplasia to lung adenocarcinoma. The study's findings and limits: Later-stage lesions appeared to have more T cells, more diversity, less clonality. From normal lung to invasive adenocarcinoma, top clone frequencies appeared to decrease.

Assay: immunoSEQ multiplex PCR; the TCRdb copy retains only in-frame clones and omits some. The data hold 9,900 or so clones, with approximately 80% observed a single time. H&E slides confirmed each diagnosis, reviewed by two pathologists independently. In the case of this clone: What it binds is unknown.

The clonotype comes from a person aged 55 to 75 with lung adenocarcinoma. Some clones in this sample may be carry-over from other donors' samples. The sample comprised FFPE normal lung tissue adjacent to the tumor.

CDR3 loop: CASSRRGQGAVVGKLFF. CDR3 in DNA: TGTGCCAGCAGCCGCCGAGGACAGGGGGCGGTGGTAGGAAAACTGTTTTTT. V is TRBV5-4 and J is TRBJ1-4, with 11 positions matching TRBD1. Germline trimming cut 4 bases from V and 10 bases from J; bases unmatched to any gene: 15. The CDR3 extends over 17 amino acids. Germline CDR1 is SGHNT and CDR2 is YYREEE (reference sequence).